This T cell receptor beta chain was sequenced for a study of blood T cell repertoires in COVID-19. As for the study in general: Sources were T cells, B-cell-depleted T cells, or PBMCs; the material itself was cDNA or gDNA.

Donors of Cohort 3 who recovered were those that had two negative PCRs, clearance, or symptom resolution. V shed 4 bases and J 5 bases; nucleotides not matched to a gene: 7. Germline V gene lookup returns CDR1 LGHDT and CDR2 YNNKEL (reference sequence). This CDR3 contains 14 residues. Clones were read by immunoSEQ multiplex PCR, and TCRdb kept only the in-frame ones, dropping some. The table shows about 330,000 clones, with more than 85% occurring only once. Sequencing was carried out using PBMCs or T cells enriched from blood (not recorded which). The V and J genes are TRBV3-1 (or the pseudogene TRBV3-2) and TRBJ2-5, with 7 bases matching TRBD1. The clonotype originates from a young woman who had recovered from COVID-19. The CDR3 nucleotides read TGTGCCAGCAGCCCCCTCGCCAGGGGGGAGACCCAGTACTTC. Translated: CASSPLARGETQYF.